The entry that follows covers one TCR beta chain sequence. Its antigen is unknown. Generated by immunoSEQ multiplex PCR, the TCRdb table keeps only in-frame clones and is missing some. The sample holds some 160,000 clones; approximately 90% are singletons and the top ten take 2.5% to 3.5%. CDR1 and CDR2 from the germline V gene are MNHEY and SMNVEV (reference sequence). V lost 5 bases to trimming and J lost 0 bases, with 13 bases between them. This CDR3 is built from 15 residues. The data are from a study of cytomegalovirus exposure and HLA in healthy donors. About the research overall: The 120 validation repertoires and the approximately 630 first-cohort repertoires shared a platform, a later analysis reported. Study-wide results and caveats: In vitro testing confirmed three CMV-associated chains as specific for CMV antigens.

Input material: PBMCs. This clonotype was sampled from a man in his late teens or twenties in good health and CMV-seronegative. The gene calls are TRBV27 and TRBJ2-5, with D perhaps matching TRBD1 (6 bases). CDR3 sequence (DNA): TGTGCCAGCAGTCCAAAGACAGGTCACCAAGAGACCCAGTACTTC. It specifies CASSPKTGHQETQYF.